The present entry profiles one T cell receptor (beta chain) with its context. The table lists this clone with a few counts. Its antigen is unknown. Qualities for individual bases were not recorded, and no much larger clone is one base off. This sample stems from a study of blood T cell repertoires in COVID-19 (dated by TCRdb to between 2020 and 2021). General notes on the study: Samples from collaborators originated in the United States, Italy and Spain and spanned both the acute and convalescent phases of COVID-19. The prospective study material was composed of cDNA or gDNA derived from T cells, B-cell-depleted T cells, or PBMCs. Subjects who had been exposed to COVID-19, were actively infected with it, or had recovered from it provided the deeply sampled blood TCRbeta repertoires that made up the dataset. The repertoires were released in a freely available public database intended as a resource for research on the immune response to SARS-CoV-2. Samples came from the ongoing ImmuneRACE study (first 160 participants) plus 1,254 subjects from 6 global collaborators. A de-identified subject ID, COVID-19 status, age in years and sex were almost always included in the sample metadata. Where available, HLA class I and class II types were taken from metadata supplied by the sample provider and were not determined by assay-based typing. On the study overall, not on this receptor specifically: The quantity of clinical and demographic metadata differed by source and by participant and was supplied without curation.

Enrolling through a virtual design, the prospective study's participants ranged in age from roughly 18 to 89 years and lived across 24 United States geographic areas. In the prospective study, participants were assigned to cohorts based on the clinical history participants reported in a screening survey and a study questionnaire. For ImmuneRACE Cohort 3, a participant was defined as recovered based on two consecutive negative NP/OP PCR tests, clearance by a healthcare professional, or resolution of symptoms. Mobile phlebotomists in the prospective study collected whole blood, serum and a nasopharyngeal or oropharyngeal swab from every participant. Over a roughly 2-month period, participants in the prospective study had the option of providing additional blood draws and questionnaires. Before DNA extraction, blood samples from the prospective study were shipped at room temperature or frozen. V and J are trimmed by 4 bases and 8 bases, and the gene matches miss 4 bases of the junction. Via the germline V gene, CDR1 is SGHTS and CDR2 YDEGEE. Spanning cysteine to phenylalanine, the CDR3 consists of 12 amino acids. Of all the DNA, just the CDR3 is kept, 36 bases in frame from base 1.

TCRbeta CDR3 regions were amplified from genomic DNA using the immunoSEQ Assay, a bias-controlled multiplex PCR. As for how the authors treated the data: Within the assay, amplification of reference gene primers was used to estimate how many nucleated cells each sample contained. To quantify the absolute abundance of each unique TCRbeta CDR3 rearrangement, sequence reads were collapsed and filtered. For each sample, productive Simpson clonality was calculated as the square root of Simpson's diversity index over productive rearrangements. The table comes from immuneACCESS by way of TCRdb, which keeps in-frame sequences with V and J called. Part of the clones is missing from these tables; in studies checked, under half for an unresolved V gene and the rest for unknown reasons. V and J calls plus clone size are reproduced from that table; the DNA served to infer D and trimming. Across this sample there are 130,000 or so clones, with roughly four fifths seen only once. 18% of the sample is taken by the ten largest.

The sequence came from a man younger than 45 who had recovered from COVID-19. The chain uses TRBV5-8 and TRBJ1-1; TRBD1 agrees with 8 junctional bases. Sequencing was performed on PBMCs or T cells enriched from blood (not recorded which). Read as DNA, the sequence is TGTGCCAGCAGCACCAGGACAGGGGAAGCTTTCTTT. The encoded protein is CASSTRTGEAFF.